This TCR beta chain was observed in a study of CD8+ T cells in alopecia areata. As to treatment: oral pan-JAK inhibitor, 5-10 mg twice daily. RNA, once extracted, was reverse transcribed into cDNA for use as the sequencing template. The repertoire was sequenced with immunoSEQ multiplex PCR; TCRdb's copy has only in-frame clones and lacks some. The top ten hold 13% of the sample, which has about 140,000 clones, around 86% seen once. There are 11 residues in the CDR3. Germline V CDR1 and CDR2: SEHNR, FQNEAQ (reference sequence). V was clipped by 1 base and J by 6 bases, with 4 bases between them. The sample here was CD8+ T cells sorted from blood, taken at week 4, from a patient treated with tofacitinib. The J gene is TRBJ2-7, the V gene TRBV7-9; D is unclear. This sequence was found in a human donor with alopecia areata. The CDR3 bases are TGTGCCAGCAGCTTAGATTCCGAGCAGTACTTC. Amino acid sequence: CASSLDSEQYF.